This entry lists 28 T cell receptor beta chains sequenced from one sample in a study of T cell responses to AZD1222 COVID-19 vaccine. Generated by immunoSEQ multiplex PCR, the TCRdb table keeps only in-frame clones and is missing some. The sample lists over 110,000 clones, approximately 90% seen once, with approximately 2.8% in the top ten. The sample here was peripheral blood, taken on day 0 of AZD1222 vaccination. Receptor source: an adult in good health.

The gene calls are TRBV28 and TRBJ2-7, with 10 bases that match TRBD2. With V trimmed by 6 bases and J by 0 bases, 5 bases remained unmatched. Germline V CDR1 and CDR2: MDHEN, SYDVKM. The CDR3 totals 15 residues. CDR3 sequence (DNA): TGTGCCAGCAGAGATACTAGCGGGGACTCCTACGAGCAGTACTTC. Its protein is CASRDTSGDSYEQYF.

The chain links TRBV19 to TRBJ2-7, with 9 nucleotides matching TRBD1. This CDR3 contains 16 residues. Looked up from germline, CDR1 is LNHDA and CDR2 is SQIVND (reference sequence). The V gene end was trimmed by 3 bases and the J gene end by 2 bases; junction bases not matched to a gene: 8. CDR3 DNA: TGTGCCAGTAGTATCGGGGGACAGGGACTTACCTACGAGCAGTACTTC. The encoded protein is CASSIGGQGLTYEQYF.

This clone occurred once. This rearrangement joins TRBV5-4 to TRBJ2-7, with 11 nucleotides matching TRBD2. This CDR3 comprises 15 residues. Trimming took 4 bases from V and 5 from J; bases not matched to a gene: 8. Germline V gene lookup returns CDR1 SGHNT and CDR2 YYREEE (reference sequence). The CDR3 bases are TGTGCCAGCAGCGAACGTATAGCGGGAGGGCACGAGCAGTACTTC. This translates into CASSERIAGGHEQYF.

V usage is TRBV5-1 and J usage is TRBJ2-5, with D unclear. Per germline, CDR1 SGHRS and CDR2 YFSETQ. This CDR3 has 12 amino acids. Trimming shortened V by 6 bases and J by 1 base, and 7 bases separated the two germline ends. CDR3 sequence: CASKRAQETQYF. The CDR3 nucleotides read TGCGCCAGCAAACGAGCCCAAGAGACCCAGTACTTC.

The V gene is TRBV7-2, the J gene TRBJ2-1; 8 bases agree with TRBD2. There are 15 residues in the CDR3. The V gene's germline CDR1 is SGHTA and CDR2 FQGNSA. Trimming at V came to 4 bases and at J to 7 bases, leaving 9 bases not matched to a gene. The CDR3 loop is CASSSTGGGKNEQFF. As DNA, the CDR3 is TGTGCCAGCAGCTCGACCGGGGGGGGTAAGAATGAGCAGTTCTTC.

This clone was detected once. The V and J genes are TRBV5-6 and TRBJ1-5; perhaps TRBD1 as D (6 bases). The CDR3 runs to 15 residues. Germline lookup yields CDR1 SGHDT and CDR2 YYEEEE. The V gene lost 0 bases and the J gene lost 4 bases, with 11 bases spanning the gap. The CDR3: CASSLEQGPNQPQHF. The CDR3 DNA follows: TGTGCCAGCAGCTTGGAGCAGGGGCCTAATCAGCCCCAGCATTTT. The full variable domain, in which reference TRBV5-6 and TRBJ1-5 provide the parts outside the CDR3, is DAGVTQSPTHLIKTRGQQVTLRCSPKSGHDTVSWYQQALGQGPQFIFQYYEEEERQRGNFPDRFSGHQFPNYSSELNVNALLLGDSALYLCASSLEQGPNQPQHFGDGTRLSIL.

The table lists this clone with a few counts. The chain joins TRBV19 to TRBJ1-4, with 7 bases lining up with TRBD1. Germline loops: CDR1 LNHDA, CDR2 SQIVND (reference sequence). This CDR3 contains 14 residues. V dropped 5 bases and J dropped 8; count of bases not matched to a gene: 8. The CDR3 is CASSSRGFEEKLFF. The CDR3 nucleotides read TGTGCCAGTAGTTCCAGGGGGTTCGAGGAAAAACTGTTTTTT.

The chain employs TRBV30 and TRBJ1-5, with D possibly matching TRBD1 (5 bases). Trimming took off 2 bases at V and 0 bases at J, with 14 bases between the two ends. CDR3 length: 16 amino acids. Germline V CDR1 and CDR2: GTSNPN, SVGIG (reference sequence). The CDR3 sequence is CAWSPWGVLSNQPQHF. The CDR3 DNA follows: TGTGCCTGGAGTCCTTGGGGGGTCCTTAGCAATCAGCCCCAGCATTTT.

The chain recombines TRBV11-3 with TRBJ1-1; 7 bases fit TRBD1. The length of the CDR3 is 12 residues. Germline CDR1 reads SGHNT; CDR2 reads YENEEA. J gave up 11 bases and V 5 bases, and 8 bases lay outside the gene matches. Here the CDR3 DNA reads TGTGCCAGCAGCCGAGACAGGGTCACGGCTTTCTTT. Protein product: CASSRDRVTAFF. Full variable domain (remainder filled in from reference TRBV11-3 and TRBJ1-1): EAGVVQSPRYKIIEKKQPVAFWCNPISGHNTLYWYLQNLGQGPELLIRYENEEAVDDSQLPKDRFSAERLKGVDSTLKIQPAELGDSAVYLCASSRDRVTAFFGQGTRLTVV.

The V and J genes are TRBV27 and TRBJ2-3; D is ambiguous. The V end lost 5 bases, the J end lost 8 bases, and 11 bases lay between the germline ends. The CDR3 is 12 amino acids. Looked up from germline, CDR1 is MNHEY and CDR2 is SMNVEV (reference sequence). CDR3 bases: TGTGCCAGCAGTCTACATAGTGGTACGCAGTATTTT. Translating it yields CASSLHSGTQYF.

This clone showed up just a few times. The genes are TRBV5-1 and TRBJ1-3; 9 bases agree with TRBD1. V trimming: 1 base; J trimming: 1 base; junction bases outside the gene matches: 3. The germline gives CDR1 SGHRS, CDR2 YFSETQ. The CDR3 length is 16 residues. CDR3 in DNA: TGCGCCAGCAGCTTGCCGGGACAGGGATCTGGAAACACCATATATTTT. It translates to CASSLPGQGSGNTIYF. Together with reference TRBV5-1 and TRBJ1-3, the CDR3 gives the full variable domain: KAGVTQTPRYLIKTRGQQVTLSCSPISGHRSVSWYQQTPGQGLQFLFEYFSETQRNKGNFPGRFSGRQFSNSRSEMNVSTLELGDSALYLCASSLPGQGSGNTIYFGEGSWLTVV.

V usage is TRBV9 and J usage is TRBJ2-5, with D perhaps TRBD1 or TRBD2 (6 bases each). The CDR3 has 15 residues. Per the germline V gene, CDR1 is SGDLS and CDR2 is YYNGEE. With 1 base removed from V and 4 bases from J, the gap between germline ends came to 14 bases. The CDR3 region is CASSVLWGRGETQYF. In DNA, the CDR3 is TGTGCCAGCAGCGTACTGTGGGGGCGGGGAGAGACCCAGTACTTC.

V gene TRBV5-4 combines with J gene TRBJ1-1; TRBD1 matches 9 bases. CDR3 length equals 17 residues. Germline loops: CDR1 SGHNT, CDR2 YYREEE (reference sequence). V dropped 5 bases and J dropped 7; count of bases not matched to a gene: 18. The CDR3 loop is CASRMHAGTGSFGEAFF. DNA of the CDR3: TGTGCCAGCAGAATGCATGCCGGGACAGGGAGCTTCGGTGAAGCTTTCTTT.

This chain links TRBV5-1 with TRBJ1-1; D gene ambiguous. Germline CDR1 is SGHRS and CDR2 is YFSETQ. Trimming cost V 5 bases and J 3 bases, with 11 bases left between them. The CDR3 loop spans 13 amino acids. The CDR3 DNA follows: TGCGCCAGCAGGTCCCGGAGGGACACTGAAGCTTTCTTT. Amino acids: CASRSRRDTEAFF.

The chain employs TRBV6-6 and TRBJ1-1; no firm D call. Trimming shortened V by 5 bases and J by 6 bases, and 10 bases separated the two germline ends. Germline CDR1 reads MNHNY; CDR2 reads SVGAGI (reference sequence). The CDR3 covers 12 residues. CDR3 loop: CASSERLAEAFF. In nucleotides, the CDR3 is TGTGCCAGCAGTGAGAGGCTCGCTGAAGCTTTCTTT.

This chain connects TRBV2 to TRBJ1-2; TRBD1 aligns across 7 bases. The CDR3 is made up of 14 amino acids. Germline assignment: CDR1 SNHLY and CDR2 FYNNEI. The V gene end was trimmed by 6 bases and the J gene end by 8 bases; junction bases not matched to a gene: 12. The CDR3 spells CASRDDRVMVGYTF. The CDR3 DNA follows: TGTGCCAGCAGAGACGACAGGGTGATGGTCGGCTACACCTTC.

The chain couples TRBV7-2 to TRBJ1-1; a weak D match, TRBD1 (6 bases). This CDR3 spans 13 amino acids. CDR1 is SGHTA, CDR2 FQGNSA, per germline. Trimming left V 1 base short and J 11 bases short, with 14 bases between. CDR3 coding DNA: TGTGCCAGCAGCTTAGTCAACTGGCAGGGGGCTTTCTTT. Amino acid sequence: CASSLVNWQGAFF.

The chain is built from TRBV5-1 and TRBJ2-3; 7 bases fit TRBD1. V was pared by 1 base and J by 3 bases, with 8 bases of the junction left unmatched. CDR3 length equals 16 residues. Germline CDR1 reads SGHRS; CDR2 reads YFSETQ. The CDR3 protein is CASSLFAGQETDTQYF. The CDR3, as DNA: TGCGCCAGCAGCTTGTTTGCCGGACAGGAGACAGATACGCAGTATTTT. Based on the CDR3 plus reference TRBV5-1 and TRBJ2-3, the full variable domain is KAGVTQTPRYLIKTRGQQVTLSCSPISGHRSVSWYQQTPGQGLQFLFEYFSETQRNKGNFPGRFSGRQFSNSRSEMNVSTLELGDSALYLCASSLFAGQETDTQYFGPGTRLTVL.

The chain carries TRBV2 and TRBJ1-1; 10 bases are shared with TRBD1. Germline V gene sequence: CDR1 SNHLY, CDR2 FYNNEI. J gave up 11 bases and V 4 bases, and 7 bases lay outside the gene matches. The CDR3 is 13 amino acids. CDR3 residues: CASSAGTGVGAFF. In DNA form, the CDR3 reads TGTGCCAGCAGTGCCGGGACAGGGGTTGGGGCTTTCTTT.

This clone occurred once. CDR3 in DNA: TGTGCCAGCAGCATAACCGGGACTAGCGGTTACAATGAGCAGTTCTTC. Encoded protein: CASSITGTSGYNEQFF. The chain recombines TRBV13 with TRBJ2-1, with 11 nucleotides matching TRBD2. Germline V CDR1 and CDR2: PRHDT, FYEKMQ (reference sequence). The CDR3 runs to 16 residues. V lost 5 bases and J lost 4; bases outside the gene matches: 7.

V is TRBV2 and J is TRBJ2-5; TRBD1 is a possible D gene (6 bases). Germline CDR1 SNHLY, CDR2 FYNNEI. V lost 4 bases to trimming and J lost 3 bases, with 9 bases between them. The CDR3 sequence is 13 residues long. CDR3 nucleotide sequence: TGTGCCAGCAGTGTCGACAGGAAAGAGACCCAGTACTTC. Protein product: CASSVDRKETQYF.

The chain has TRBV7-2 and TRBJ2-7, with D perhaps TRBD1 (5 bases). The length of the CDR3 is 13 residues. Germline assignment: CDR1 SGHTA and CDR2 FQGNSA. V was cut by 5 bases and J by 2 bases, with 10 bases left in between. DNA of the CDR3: TGTGCCAGCAGCCTTCGGACAACCTACGAGCAGTACTTC. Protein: CASSLRTTYEQYF.

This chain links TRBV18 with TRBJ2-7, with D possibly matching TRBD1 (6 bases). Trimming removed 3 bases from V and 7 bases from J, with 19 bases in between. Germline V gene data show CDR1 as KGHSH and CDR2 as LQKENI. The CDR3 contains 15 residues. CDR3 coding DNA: TGTGCCAGCTCACCTTCTACAGGGCATTTTGGAGAGCAGTACTTC. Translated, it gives CASSPSTGHFGEQYF.

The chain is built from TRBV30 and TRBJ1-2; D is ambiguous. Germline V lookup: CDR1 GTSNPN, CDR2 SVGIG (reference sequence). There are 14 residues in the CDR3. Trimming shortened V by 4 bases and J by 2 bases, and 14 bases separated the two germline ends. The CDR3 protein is CAWTSLTPNYGYTF. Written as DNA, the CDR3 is TGTGCCTGGACAAGCCTGACACCCAACTATGGCTACACCTTC.

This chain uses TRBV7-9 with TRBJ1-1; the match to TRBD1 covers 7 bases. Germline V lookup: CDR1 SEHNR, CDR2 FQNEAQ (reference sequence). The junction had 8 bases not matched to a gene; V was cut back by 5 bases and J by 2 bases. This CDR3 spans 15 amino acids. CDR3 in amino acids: CASSTWDRPNTEAFF. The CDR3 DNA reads TGTGCCAGCAGCACATGGGACAGACCCAACACTGAAGCTTTCTTT.

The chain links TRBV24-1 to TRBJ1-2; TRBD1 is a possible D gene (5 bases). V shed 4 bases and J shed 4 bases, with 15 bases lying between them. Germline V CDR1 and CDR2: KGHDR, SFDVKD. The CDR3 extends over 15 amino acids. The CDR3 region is CATSDSGSARYGYTF. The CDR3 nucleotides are TGTGCCACCAGTGACTCAGGGAGCGCGCGCTATGGCTACACCTTC.

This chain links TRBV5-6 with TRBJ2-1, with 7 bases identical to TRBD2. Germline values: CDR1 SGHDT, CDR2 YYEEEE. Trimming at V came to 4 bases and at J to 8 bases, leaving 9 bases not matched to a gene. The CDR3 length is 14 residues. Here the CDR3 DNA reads TGTGCCAGCAGCCCCCTAGGGACTATCGATGAGCAGTTCTTC. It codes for CASSPLGTIDEQFF. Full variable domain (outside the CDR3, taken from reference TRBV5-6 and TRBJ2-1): DAGVTQSPTHLIKTRGQQVTLRCSPKSGHDTVSWYQQALGQGPQFIFQYYEEEERQRGNFPDRFSGHQFPNYSSELNVNALLLGDSALYLCASSPLGTIDEQFFGPGTRLTVL.

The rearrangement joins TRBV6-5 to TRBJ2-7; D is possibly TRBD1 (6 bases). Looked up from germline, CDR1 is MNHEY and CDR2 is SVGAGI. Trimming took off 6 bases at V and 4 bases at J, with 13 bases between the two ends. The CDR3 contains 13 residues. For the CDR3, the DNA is TGTGCCAGCAGGCGGGCAGGGGAGTACGAGCAGTACTTC. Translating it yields CASRRAGEYEQYF.